This T cell receptor (beta chain) was observed in a study of CD8 T cells in Susac syndrome. Random hexamers primed reverse transcription of 0.5 to 1 ug RNA. One entry per CDR3 protein, called by TCRdb with MiXCR from the immunoSEQ multiplex PCR reads. The sample yields about 300,000 distinct CDR3 sequences, approximately 90% seen once. This TCR was recovered from a human donor with multiple sclerosis. Sequencing was done on a sample of CD4+ T cells from PBMCs.

CDR3 bases: TGTGCCAGCAGCCAAGCGTACGGGAGAGAGACCCAGTACTTC. Protein product: CASSQAYGRETQYF. The rearrangement uses TRBV4-2 and TRBJ2-5; TRBD2 might be the D (6 bases). The CDR3 is 14 amino acids. V was cut by 1 base and J by 4 bases, with 10 bases left in between. Looked up from germline, CDR1 is LGHNA and CDR2 is YNFKEQ.